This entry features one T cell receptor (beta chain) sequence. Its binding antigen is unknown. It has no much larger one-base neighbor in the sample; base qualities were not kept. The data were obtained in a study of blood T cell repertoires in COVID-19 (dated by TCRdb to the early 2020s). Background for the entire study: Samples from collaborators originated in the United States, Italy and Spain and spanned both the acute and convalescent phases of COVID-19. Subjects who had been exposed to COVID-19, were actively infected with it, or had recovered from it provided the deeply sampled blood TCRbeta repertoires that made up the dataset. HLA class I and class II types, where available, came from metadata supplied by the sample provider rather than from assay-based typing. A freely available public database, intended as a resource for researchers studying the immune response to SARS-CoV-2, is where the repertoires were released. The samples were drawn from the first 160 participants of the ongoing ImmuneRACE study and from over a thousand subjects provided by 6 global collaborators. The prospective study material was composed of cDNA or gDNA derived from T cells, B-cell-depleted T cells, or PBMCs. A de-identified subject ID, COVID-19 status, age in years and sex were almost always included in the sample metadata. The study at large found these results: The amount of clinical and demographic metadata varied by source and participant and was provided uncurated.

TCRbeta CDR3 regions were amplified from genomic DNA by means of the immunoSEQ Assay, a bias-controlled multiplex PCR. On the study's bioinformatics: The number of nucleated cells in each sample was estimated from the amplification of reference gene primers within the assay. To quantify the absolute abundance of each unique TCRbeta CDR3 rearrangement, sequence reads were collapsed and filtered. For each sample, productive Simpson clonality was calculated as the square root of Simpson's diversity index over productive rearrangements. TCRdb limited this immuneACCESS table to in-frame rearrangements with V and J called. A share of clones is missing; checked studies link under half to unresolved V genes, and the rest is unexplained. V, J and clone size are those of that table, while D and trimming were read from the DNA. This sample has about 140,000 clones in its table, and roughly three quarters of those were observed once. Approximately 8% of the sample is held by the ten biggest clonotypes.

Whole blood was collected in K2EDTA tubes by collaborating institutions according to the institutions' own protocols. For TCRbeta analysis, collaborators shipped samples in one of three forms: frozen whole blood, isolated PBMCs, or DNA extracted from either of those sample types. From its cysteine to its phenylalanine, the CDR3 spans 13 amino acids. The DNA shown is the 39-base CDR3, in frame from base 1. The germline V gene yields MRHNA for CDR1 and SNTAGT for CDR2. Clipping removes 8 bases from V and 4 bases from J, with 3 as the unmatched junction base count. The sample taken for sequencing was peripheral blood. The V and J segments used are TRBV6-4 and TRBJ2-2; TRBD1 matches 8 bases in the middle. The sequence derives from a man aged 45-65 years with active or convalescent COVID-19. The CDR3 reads CASSDRGTGELFF. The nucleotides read TGTGCCAGCTCCGACAGGGGCACCGGGGAGCTGTTTTTT.